Below, 30 T cell receptor beta chains from the same sample are listed, as sequenced in a study of shared clonotypes between healthy human individuals. The table came from immunoSEQ multiplex PCR; TCRdb's copy has only in-frame clones and leaves some out. The table includes 2 million to 2.5 million clones, approximately 95% detected once. CD45RO-negative, CCR7-positively selected cells formed the naive CD8 fraction, excluding terminally differentiated effector memory CD45RA+ cells. The specimen sequenced was naive CD8+ T cells sorted from blood. The origin of the receptors is a man aged 18 to 30 in good health.

The J gene is TRBJ1-2, the V gene TRBV29-1; D not resolved. V was trimmed by 3 bases and J by 4 bases, leaving 15 bases between them. CDR3 length equals 14 residues. CDR1 is SQVTM and CDR2 is ANQGSEA in the germline V gene. DNA of the CDR3: TGCAGCGTTGAGGAAGCGACGAAACTCTATGGCTACACCTTC. Encoded protein: CSVEEATKLYGYTF. The full variable domain, in which reference TRBV29-1 and TRBJ1-2 provide the parts outside the CDR3, is SAVISQKPSRDICQRGTSLTIQCQVDSQVTMMFWYRQQPGQSLTLIATANQGSEATYESGFVIDKFPISRPNLTFSTLTVSNMSPEDSSIYLCSVEEATKLYGYTFGSGTRLTVV.

The chain is built from TRBV27 and TRBJ2-3; 8 nucleotides line up with TRBD1. Losses at the gene ends were 6 bases for V and 1 base for J; bases not matched to a gene: 9. This CDR3 region has 16 residues. Germline lookup yields CDR1 MNHEY and CDR2 SMNVEV (reference sequence). CDR3 in amino acids: CASSYPPGQGTDTQYF. CDR3 in DNA: TGTGCCAGCAGCTATCCTCCGGGACAGGGCACAGATACGCAGTATTTT.

This clone appeared once. The V and J genes are TRBV6-5 and TRBJ1-1; D is unclear. The CDR3 runs to 13 residues. Trimming pared 2 bases from V and 2 bases from J, leaving 6 bases between. Per the germline V gene, CDR1 is MNHEY and CDR2 is SVGAGI. The CDR3 DNA sequence: TGTGCCAGCAGTTACGGGAAAAACACTGAAGCTTTCTTT. Translated, it gives CASSYGKNTEAFF.

The J gene is TRBJ1-1, the V gene TRBV7-9; a possible D gene is TRBD1 (6 bases). Germline CDR1 reads SEHNR; CDR2 reads FQNEAQ (reference sequence). The CDR3 runs to 14 residues. V was trimmed by 4 bases and J by 3 bases, leaving 12 bases between them. CDR3 sequence (DNA): TGTGCCAGCAGCTCAATCAGGACAGACACTGAAGCTTTCTTT. Protein sequence: CASSSIRTDTEAFF.

The rearrangement uses TRBV4-1 and TRBJ1-3; 7 nucleotides match TRBD1. CDR1 is MGHRA and CDR2 is YSYEKL in the germline V gene. CDR3 length: 14 amino acids. V was clipped by 6 bases and J by 8 bases; unmatched bases: 10. This CDR3 is CASSPGQAEHTIYF. The CDR3 region has the DNA TGCGCCAGCAGTCCTGGACAGGCGGAGCACACCATATATTTT.

V usage is TRBV9 and J usage is TRBJ1-2; D is undetermined. The V end lost 4 bases, the J end lost 8 bases, and 9 bases lay between the germline ends. Germline CDR1 SGDLS, CDR2 YYNGEE. CDR3 length: 11 amino acids. CDR3 DNA: TGTGCCAGCAGCACCAACGGGGGCTACACCTTC. Protein product: CASSTNGGYTF.

About this clone itself: Other DNA sequences in the same sample also yield this CDR3. This chain connects TRBV5-1 to TRBJ2-7, with no clear D. The V end lost 0 bases, the J end lost 4 bases, and 8 bases lay between the germline ends. This CDR3 is built from 13 residues. CDR1 and CDR2 (germline): SGHRS, YFSETQ. In nucleotides, the CDR3 is TGCGCCAGCAGCTTGGGTTCCGGATACGAGCAGTACTTC. Its translation: CASSLGSGYEQYF.

The chain links TRBV6-6 to TRBJ2-3; 9 nucleotides line up with TRBD2. Germline V CDR1 and CDR2: MNHNY, SVGAGI (reference sequence). The J segment lost 3 bases and the V segment lost 6 bases, leaving 7 bases of the junction unmatched. The CDR3 is 15 amino acids. The CDR3 loop is CASSRGAGGTDTQYF. CDR3 DNA sequence: TGTGCCAGCAGCCGTGGGGCGGGAGGGACAGATACGCAGTATTTT.

In this sample, this clone turned up once. The gene calls are TRBV27 and TRBJ2-7; D is possibly TRBD2 (5 bases). CDR1 and CDR2 (germline): MNHEY, SMNVEV (reference sequence). CDR3 length: 14 amino acids. Trimming took off 0 bases at V and 6 bases at J, with 12 bases between the two ends. CDR3 in DNA: TGTGCCAGCAGTTTATCCCCGGACTTCTCCGAGCAGTACTTC. Translating gives CASSLSPDFSEQYF.

J is TRBJ2-5 and V is TRBV9, with D possibly TRBD1 on 6 matching bases. V was trimmed by 4 bases and J by 2 bases, leaving 15 bases between them. The CDR3 length is 15 residues. Germline CDR1 reads SGDLS; CDR2 reads YYNGEE. CDR3 residues: CASSTTGSPQETQYF. CDR3 nucleotide sequence: TGTGCCAGCAGCACTACAGGGAGTCCGCAAGAGACCCAGTACTTC.

This sequence joins TRBV6-5 and TRBJ1-2; D gene uncertain. The length of the CDR3 is 13 residues. Germline lookup yields CDR1 MNHEY and CDR2 SVGAGI. V shed 2 bases and J shed 3 bases, with 7 bases lying between them. The CDR3 protein is CASSYGSYYGYTF. DNA for the CDR3: TGTGCCAGCAGTTACGGATCTTACTATGGCTACACCTTC.

This clone occurred once. This chain links TRBV5-6 with TRBJ1-6, with a weak D call TRBD1 (5 bases). Trimming cost V 3 bases and J 11 bases, with 12 bases left between them. From germline, CDR1 is SGHDT and CDR2 YYEEEE. This CDR3 is 13 amino acids long. CDR3 protein: CASSSAGGTPLHF. DNA for the CDR3: TGTGCCAGCAGCTCGGCCGGGGGGACACCCCTCCACTTT.

This clone was recorded only once. V gene TRBV30 combines with J gene TRBJ2-5; 11 nucleotides line up with TRBD2. The trim removed 5 bases at V and 4 bases at J, leaving 6 bases unmatched. This CDR3 spans 14 amino acids. From germline, CDR1 is GTSNPN and CDR2 SVGIG (reference sequence). The CDR3: CAWDLAGGVETQYF. The CDR3 DNA sequence: TGTGCCTGGGACTTAGCGGGAGGGGTAGAGACCCAGTACTTC.

This clone was seen just once. The sample holds other DNA sequences that translate to the same CDR3. The chain uses TRBV4-2 and TRBJ2-7; TRBD1 aligns across 7 bases. Germline V gene lookup returns CDR1 LGHNA and CDR2 YNFKEQ. The CDR3 spans 12 residues. The V gene end was trimmed by 4 bases and the J gene end by 3 bases; junction bases not matched to a gene: 0. As DNA, the CDR3 is TGTGCCAGCAGCCCAGGGGGCTACGAGCAGTACTTC. The encoded protein is CASSPGGYEQYF.

The J gene is TRBJ2-1, the V gene TRBV14, with a possible D match to TRBD1 (5 bases). The CDR3 totals 16 residues. Trimming left V 1 base short and J 7 bases short, with 17 bases between. Germline assignment: CDR1 SGHDN and CDR2 FVKESK. This CDR3 is CASSQVVDWAGNEQFF. As DNA, the CDR3 is TGTGCCAGCAGCCAAGTGGTTGATTGGGCAGGGAATGAGCAGTTCTTC. Together with reference TRBV14 and TRBJ2-1, the CDR3 gives the full variable domain: EAGVTQFPSHSVIEKGQTVTLRCDPISGHDNLYWYRRVMGKEIKFLLHFVKESKQDESGMPNNRFLAERTGGTYSTLKVQPAELEDSGVYFCASSQVVDWAGNEQFFGPGTRLTVL.

This chain uses TRBV7-9 with TRBJ2-1, with D uncertain. The CDR3 is 14 amino acids. Trimming left V 1 base short and J 4 bases short, with 8 bases between. Germline V gives CDR1 SEHNR, CDR2 FQNEAQ (reference sequence). CDR3 sequence reads: CASSLEFGYNEQFF. In DNA form, the CDR3 reads TGTGCCAGCAGCTTAGAGTTCGGGTACAATGAGCAGTTCTTC.

This chain joins TRBV5-1 and TRBJ1-1, with 7 bases identical to TRBD1. V lost 1 base, J lost 5 bases, and 8 bases stayed unmatched. Germline V gene sequence: CDR1 SGHRS, CDR2 YFSETQ. The CDR3 loop spans 15 amino acids. This chain's CDR3 is CASSLLTGEGTEAFF. DNA for the CDR3: TGCGCCAGCAGCTTGCTTACAGGGGAGGGGACTGAAGCTTTCTTT.

The genes are TRBV7-8 and TRBJ1-3; D gene unclear. Germline lookup yields CDR1 SGHVS and CDR2 FQNEAQ. V shed 5 bases and J shed 0 bases, with 14 bases lying between them. This CDR3 is 16 amino acids long. CDR3 nucleotides: TGTGCCAGCAGCCCAATCGCGGCCCTCTCTGGAAACACCATATATTTT. Translated, it gives CASSPIAALSGNTIYF. The full variable domain, rest sourced from reference TRBV7-8 and TRBJ1-3, is GAGVSQSPRYKVAKRGQDVALRCDPISGHVSLFWYQQALGQGPEFLTYFQNEAQLDKSGLPSDRFFAERPEGSVSTLKIQRTQQEDSAVYLCASSPIAALSGNTIYFGEGSWLTVV.

This chain links TRBV4-3 with TRBJ1-1, with D possibly being TRBD1 (6 bases). CDR3 length: 18 residues. The V end lost 3 bases, the J end lost 2 bases, and 22 bases lay between the germline ends. Per germline, CDR1 LGHNA and CDR2 YSLEER. Written as DNA, the CDR3 is TGCGCCAGCAGCCAGCATCTATCCGTGGACAGCCCAAACACTGAAGCTTTCTTT. Protein sequence: CASSQHLSVDSPNTEAFF.

In the case of this clone: In the same sample, other DNA sequences code for this CDR3. The V and J genes are TRBV27 and TRBJ2-2, with 10 bases that match TRBD2. The germline V gene has CDR1 MNHEY and CDR2 SMNVEV (reference sequence). The J segment lost 4 bases and the V segment lost 4 bases, leaving 0 bases of the junction unmatched. The CDR3 has 14 residues. CDR3 nucleotide sequence: TGTGCCAGCAGTTGGACTAGCGGCACCGGGGAGCTGTTTTTT. Amino acid sequence: CASSWTSGTGELFF.

This chain connects TRBV19 to TRBJ2-7; unclear D gene. The germline V gene encodes CDR1 LNHDA and CDR2 SQIVND (reference sequence). The CDR3 has 13 amino acids. V was shortened by 6 bases and J by 3 bases, with 12 bases between the two germline ends. CDR3 region: CASSYGPHYEQYF. In nucleotides, the CDR3 is TGTGCCAGTAGCTACGGGCCCCACTACGAGCAGTACTTC.

The chain joins TRBV2 to TRBJ1-2; D is possibly TRBD1 (6 bases). The V end lost 4 bases, the J end lost 2 bases, and 14 bases lay between the germline ends. Germline loops: CDR1 SNHLY, CDR2 FYNNEI. The CDR3 is made up of 15 amino acids. CDR3 coding DNA: TGTGCCAGCAGTGGGGCGACAGGCTACAACTATGGCTACACCTTC. Residues: CASSGATGYNYGYTF. The variable domain in full, with the rest retrieved from reference TRBV2 and TRBJ1-2, is EPEVTQTPSHQVTQMGQEVILRCVPISNHLYFYWYRQILGQKVEFLVSFYNNEISEKSEIFDDQFSVERPDGSNFTLKIRSTKLEDSAMYFCASSGATGYNYGYTFGSGTRLTVV.

The chain carries TRBV7-2 and TRBJ2-5; TRBD2 aligns across 10 bases. The CDR3 sequence is 14 residues long. The V segment lost 5 bases and the J segment 9 bases; nucleotides outside the gene matches: 9. Germline V CDR1 and CDR2: SGHTA, FQGNSA. CDR3 sequence reads: CASSGTLAGGAQYF. The CDR3 region has the DNA TGTGCCAGCAGCGGTACGTTAGCGGGAGGTGCCCAGTACTTC.

V gene TRBV6-5 combines with J gene TRBJ2-7; the D is unclear. V was cut by 6 bases and J by 5 bases, with 8 bases left in between. Germline CDR1 MNHEY, CDR2 SVGAGI. CDR3 length equals 11 residues. CDR3 DNA: TGTGCCAGCAGCGCCTCAAACGAGCAGTACTTC. Amino acids: CASSASNEQYF.

This chain links TRBV2 with TRBJ2-1; 13 positions match TRBD2. Germline CDR1 and CDR2: SNHLY and FYNNEI. The CDR3 is made up of 13 amino acids. V lost 8 bases to trimming and J lost 10 bases; unmatched junction nucleotides: 5. The CDR3: CASHGTSGKEQFF. The CDR3 nucleotides are TGTGCCAGCCACGGGACTAGCGGGAAGGAGCAGTTCTTC.

This clone was counted only a few times. The gene calls are TRBV27 and TRBJ2-7; D unclear. CDR3 length: 12 residues. CDR1 is MNHEY, CDR2 SMNVEV, per germline (reference sequence). The germline V and J ends were trimmed by 4 bases and 5 bases, with 9 bases remaining between them. The CDR3 is CASSSSINEQYF. CDR3 DNA: TGTGCCAGCAGTTCATCGATCAACGAGCAGTACTTC.

Turning to this clone: Other DNA sequences in the same sample also yield this CDR3. This sequence joins TRBV19 and TRBJ1-2; TRBD1 is a possible D gene (6 bases). Between the trimmed V and J ends, which lost 7 bases and 2 bases, there was a span of 8 bases. The germline V gene has CDR1 LNHDA and CDR2 SQIVND (reference sequence). CDR3 length equals 12 residues. The CDR3 region is CASTGDNYGYTF. For the CDR3, the DNA is TGTGCCAGTACAGGGGACAACTATGGCTACACCTTC.

The chain links TRBV7-6 to TRBJ2-3; TRBD2 agrees at 10 bases. The trim removed 5 bases at V and 4 bases at J, leaving 3 bases unmatched. Germline V gives CDR1 SGHVS, CDR2 FNYEAQ. This CDR3 is 14 amino acids long. CDR3 amino acids: CASSRAGGSDTQYF. In DNA form, the CDR3 reads TGTGCCAGCAGCAGAGCGGGGGGGTCAGATACGCAGTATTTT.

The chain uses TRBV4-1 and TRBJ1-1, with D possibly being TRBD1 (6 bases). Trimming left V 2 bases short and J 0 bases short, with 19 bases between. The CDR3 sequence is 18 residues long. In germline, CDR1 is MGHRA, CDR2 YSYEKL. The DNA of the CDR3 is TGCGCCAGCAGCCAATTTTTGACAGGCCCTCTCATGAACACTGAAGCTTTCTTT. Its protein is CASSQFLTGPLMNTEAFF.

With respect to this clone: Other DNA sequences in the sample encode the same CDR3. The chain combines TRBV5-4 with TRBJ2-7; D is uncertain. The CDR3 extends over 14 amino acids. The V and J ends lost 0 bases and 4 bases respectively, with 11 bases between them. Germline values: CDR1 SGHNT, CDR2 YYREEE (reference sequence). The CDR3 sequence is CASSLGVSSYEQYF. The CDR3 DNA reads TGTGCCAGCAGCTTGGGGGTCAGTTCGTACGAGCAGTACTTC.